These 14 T cell receptor beta chains were all obtained from the same sample, sequenced in a study of blood T cells in healthy people across ages. For the second PCR, which ran for about 7 to 12 cycles, a sample-barcoded 5' primer and a J-beta primer mix were used. Each CDR3 protein is one row after TCRdb ran MiXCR on the 5' RACE reads. Seen here are under 1,000,000 distinct CDR3 sequences, less than 60% observed once, and the top ten hold around 18%. The sequencing sample was made of blood. The receptor source for this set is an older man in good health.

The CDR3 region is CASSQEGTGTYEQYF. The CDR3 region has the DNA TGTGCCAGCAGCCAAGAAGGGACAGGGACCTACGAGCAGTACTTC. The chain couples TRBV4-2 to TRBJ2-7, with 9 bases identical to TRBD1. This CDR3 spans 15 amino acids. The V gene end was trimmed by 0 bases and the J gene end by 2 bases; junction bases not matched to a gene: 2. CDR1 and CDR2 (germline): LGHNA, YNFKEQ.

This clonotype came up a few times. The chain is built from TRBV5-1 and TRBJ1-4, with D uncertain. V lost 4 bases and J lost 8, with 12 bases in between. The germline gives CDR1 SGHRS, CDR2 YFSETQ. This CDR3 is 13 amino acids long. CDR3 sequence: CASSPKPGEKLFF. The CDR3 coding sequence is TGCGCCAGCAGCCCAAAGCCTGGGGAAAAACTGTTTTTT.

The chain uses TRBV7-2 and TRBJ2-5, with 7 bases fitting TRBD2. Gene TRBJ2-7 matches the end of the DNA better, so the J call may be wrong. This CDR3 spans 16 amino acids. Germline lookup yields CDR1 SGHTA and CDR2 FQGNSA. The CDR3 spells CASSPDLASGIYEQYF. The CDR3 nucleotides read TGTGCCAGCAGCCCCGATTTGGCTAGCGGAATTTACGAGCAGTACTTC.

The gene calls are TRBV9 and TRBJ2-4, with D possibly being TRBD1 (5 bases). The assigned J gene may be wrong: the sequence end matches TRBJ2-7 better. The CDR3 spans 13 residues. Germline V gives CDR1 SGDLS, CDR2 YYNGEE. The CDR3 reads CASSVEFGAEQYF. The CDR3 bases are TGTGCCAGCAGCGTAGAATTTGGGGCCGAGCAGTACTTC.

This clonotype has just one count. V is TRBV20-1 and J is TRBJ2-1, with D possibly matching TRBD2 (6 bases). CDR3 length: 14 amino acids. The V gene's germline CDR1 is DFQATT and CDR2 SNEGSKA (reference sequence). Trimming took off 1 base at V and 7 bases at J, with 14 bases between the two ends. CDR3 amino acids: CSARGRAGPNEQFF. CDR3 sequence (DNA): TGCAGTGCTAGAGGGCGGGCGGGACCTAATGAGCAGTTCTTC.

This clonotype was seen a handful of times. The rearrangement joins TRBV28 to TRBJ2-7; D gene ambiguous. The CDR3 has 11 amino acids. Germline assignment: CDR1 MDHEN and CDR2 SYDVKM. Trimming cost V 7 bases and J 4 bases, with 8 bases left between them. The CDR3 loop is CASIGLYEQYF. The CDR3 DNA reads as TGTGCCAGCATCGGCCTATACGAGCAGTACTTC.

The chain employs TRBV29-1 and TRBJ2-1; perhaps TRBD2 as D (5 bases). This CDR3 is built from 15 residues. Germline values: CDR1 SQVTM, CDR2 ANQGSEA. CDR3 region: CSGGRLTSSYNEQFF. The CDR3 DNA reads TGCAGTGGAGGCAGGTTGACCAGCTCCTACAATGAGCAGTTCTTC.

This clonotype was seen ten or more times. The chain links TRBV9 to TRBJ1-2; D unclear. Trimming took off 3 bases at V and 8 bases at J, with 17 bases between the two ends. CDR1 SGDLS and CDR2 YYNGEE come from the germline V gene. This CDR3 region has 14 residues. CDR3 nucleotide sequence: TGTGCCAGCAGCGCCTCCCCCCCCGGAGACGGCTACACCTTC. Translated: CASSASPPGDGYTF.

This CDR3 is CAADTPSTDTQYF. For the CDR3, the DNA is TGTGCCGCAGACACTCCTAGCACAGATACGCAGTATTTT. This rearrangement joins TRBV6-2 or TRBV6-3 to TRBJ2-3; no firm D call. Germline loops: CDR1 MNHEY, CDR2 SVGEGT. Deletions cut 11 bases from V and 0 bases from J, with 12 bases between. The length of the CDR3 is 13 residues.

This chain links TRBV7-3 with TRBJ2-2, with TRBD2 as a possible D gene (5 bases). Germline CDR1 SGHTA, CDR2 FQGTGA. CDR3 length: 19 residues. Trimming took 4 bases from V and 0 from J, leaving 21 bases between them. This CDR3 is CASSSSVGGTLANTGELFF. The DNA for the CDR3 is TGTGCCAGCAGCTCCTCCGTCGGAGGAACTTTAGCGAACACCGGGGAGCTGTTTTTT. Using reference TRBV7-3 and TRBJ2-2 for the parts outside the CDR3, the full variable domain is GAGVSQTPSNKVTEKGKYVELRCDPISGHTALYWYRQSLGQGPEFLIYFQGTGAADDSGLPNDRFFAVRPEGSVSTLKIQRTERGDSAVYLCASSSSVGGTLANTGELFFGEGSRLTVL.

There are a few counts of this clonotype. The rearrangement joins TRBV6-6 to TRBJ2-7; TRBD1 might be the D (7 bases). This CDR3 region has 14 residues. Looked up from germline, CDR1 is MNHNY and CDR2 is SVGAGI (reference sequence). V was pared by 9 bases and J by 3 bases, with 18 bases between. The chain's CDR3 is CASIGGDRNYEQYF. The CDR3, as DNA: TGTGCCAGTATAGGCGGGGACAGAAACTACGAGCAGTACTTC.

This clonotype was recorded a few times. At one end the junction does not follow the germline gene, possibly because of a read error. The gene calls are TRBV18 and TRBJ2-5; 8 bases align to TRBD2. The CDR3 extends over 16 amino acids. Germline V lookup: CDR1 KGHSH, CDR2 LQKENI. CDR3 in DNA: TGTGCCTGCTCGGGGAGCGGGAGAATCAACGGAGAGACCCAGTACTTC. Translated, it gives CACSGSGRINGETQYF.

This CDR3 reads CSVFGASNTGELFF. CDR3 nucleotides: TGCAGCGTTTTTGGGGCCTCGAACACCGGGGAGCTGTTTTTT. The rearrangement uses TRBV29-1 and TRBJ2-2; TRBD1 might be the D (5 bases). Trimming pared 5 bases from V and 0 bases from J, leaving 10 bases between. The CDR3 spans 14 residues. Germline loops: CDR1 SQVTM, CDR2 ANQGSEA.

The genes are TRBV4-3 and TRBJ1-2; D ambiguous. This CDR3 region has 15 residues. Germline CDR1 and CDR2: LGHNA and YSLEER. Deletions cut 0 bases from V and 0 bases from J, with 8 bases between. The CDR3 here is CASSQETTANYGYTF. CDR3 sequence (DNA): TGCGCCAGCAGCCAAGAGACAACCGCTAACTATGGCTACACCTTC.